The rows below give T cell receptor beta chains drawn from one sample of a study of lung T cells in sarcoidosis with Löfgren's syndrome. TCRdb itself ran the reads through MiXCR, one entry per CDR3 protein. The sample holds roughly 63,000 distinct CDR3 sequences, about 20% seen once. The sequenced sample was CD4+ T cells from PBMCs. These receptors all come from a human donor with sarcoidosis (Löfgren's syndrome or another form), or a control subject (not recorded which). Each CDR3 is given with its conserved first and last residue. Fields, in order: V gene, J gene, D gene, clone size, CDR3 protein, CDR3 DNA. D genes are given only for firm matches. Rows may omit the clone size; those that give it use once, few, many or a size class.

>TRBV25-1|TRBJ2-3|TRBD1|many
CASSPRGRGLGTDTQYF
TGTGCCAGCAGTCCTAGGGGAAGGGGGCTGGGGACAGATACGCAGTATTTT
>TRBV7-9|TRBJ1-1|.|many
CASSLKERNTEAFF
TGTGCCAGCAGCTTAAAAGAGAGGAACACTGAAGCTTTCTTT
>TRBV2|TRBJ2-1|.|.
CASSADYNEQFF
TGTGCCAGCAGCGCGGACTACAATGAGCAGTTCTTC
>TRBV7-3|TRBJ2-1|.|.
CASSPNILDGEQFF
TGTGCCAGCAGCCCCAACATACTAGATGGTGAGCAGTTCTTC
>TRBV24-1|TRBJ1-2|.|many
CATSDSKLKGYTF
TGTGCCACCAGTGACAGCAAACTAAAGGGCTACACCTTC
>TRBV6-1|TRBJ2-1|.|many
CASSTERGSSYNEQFF
TGTGCCAGCAGTACCGAGAGGGGTAGCTCCTACAATGAGCAGTTCTTC
>TRBV10-3|TRBJ1-2|.|many
CAISVQGNYGYTF
TGTGCCATCAGTGTACAGGGCAACTATGGCTACACCTTC
>TRBV2|TRBJ2-5|.|few
CAITGIQETQYF
TGTGCCATCACAGGGATCCAAGAGACCCAGTACTTC
>TRBV20-1|TRBJ1-1|TRBD1|.
CSAGKGQGKTFF
TGCAGTGCCGGGAAGGGACAGGGGAAAACTTTCTTT
>TRBV20-1|TRBJ2-7|TRBD1|many
CSARPGQGVHEQYF
TGCAGTGCCAGGCCGGGACAGGGCGTCCACGAGCAGTACTTC
>TRBV7-7|TRBJ2-1|TRBD2|few
CASSSESSGRAHEQFF
TGTGCTAGCAGCTCCGAGTCTAGCGGGAGGGCCCATGAGCAGTTCTTC
>TRBV12-3/TRBV12-4|TRBJ2-3|TRBD1|.
CASNTRTGFLATDTQYF
TGTGCCAGCAACACCCGGACAGGATTTCTGGCAACAGATACGCAGTATTTT
>TRBV5-8|TRBJ1-2|.|few
CASSEGYSNYGYTF
TGTGCCAGCAGCGAGGGTTACTCAAACTATGGCTACACCTTC
>TRBV20-1|TRBJ1-3|.|many
CSARRATNSGNTIYF
TGCAGTGCTAGAAGGGCCACCAACTCTGGAAACACCATATATTTT
>TRBV6-2/TRBV6-3|TRBJ1-2|.|many
CASSYSTYGYTF
TGTGCCAGCAGTTACTCCACCTATGGCTACACCTTC
>TRBV20-1|TRBJ2-5|.|many
CSASLGGTQETQYF
TGCAGTGCTAGTTTGGGCGGAACCCAAGAGACCCAGTACTTC
>TRBV28|TRBJ1-5|.|many
CASSFTGGRGQPQHF
TGTGCCAGCAGTTTTACGGGAGGAAGAGGTCAGCCCCAGCATTTT
>TRBV6-6|TRBJ1-2|.|many
CASSYSRGRYGYTF
TGTGCCAGCAGTTACTCCAGGGGTCGGTATGGCTACACCTTC
>TRBV12-3/TRBV12-4|TRBJ2-1|TRBD1|.
CASKSWTGGNEQFF
TGTGCCAGCAAGTCATGGACAGGAGGCAATGAGCAGTTCTTC
>TRBV6-1|TRBJ1-2|.|many
CASSRTSDYGYTF
TGTGCCAGCAGCCGGACATCAGACTATGGCTACACCTTC
>TRBV4-1|TRBJ2-1|TRBD1|many
CASSRGTGDYNEQFF
TGCGCCAGCAGCCGAGGGACAGGGGACTACAATGAGCAGTTCTTC
>TRBV11-2|TRBJ2-3|.|.
CASRPTGATDTQYF
TGTGCCAGCAGACCAACCGGGGCCACAGATACGCAGTATTTT
>TRBV20-1|TRBJ1-1|.|many
CSARPVNTEAFF
TGCAGTGCTAGACCGGTAAACACTGAAGCTTTCTTT
>TRBV6-6|TRBJ2-5|TRBD2|many
CASSYSTSGRPQETQYF
TGTGCCAGCAGTTACTCTACTAGCGGGAGGCCCCAAGAGACCCAGTACTTC
>TRBV6-4|TRBJ2-1|TRBD1|few
CASSDWDRGNEQFF
TGTGCCAGCAGTGACTGGGACAGGGGGAATGAGCAGTTCTTC
>TRBV3-1|TRBJ2-3|.|.
CASSRKGSTDTQYF
TGTGCCAGCAGCCGGAAAGGGAGCACAGATACGCAGTATTTT
>TRBV6-1|TRBJ2-7|.|many
CASRPRAEYEQYF
TGTGCCAGCAGGCCTAGGGCAGAATACGAGCAGTACTTC
>TRBV12-3/TRBV12-4|TRBJ2-3|TRBD2|few
CASSLRLAGATDTQYF
TGTGCCAGCAGTCTCCGACTAGCGGGGGCCACAGATACGCAGTATTTT
>TRBV28|TRBJ1-4|.|many
CATLLATNEKLFF
TGTGCCACCTTGCTTGCAACTAATGAAAAACTGTTTTTT
>TRBV28|TRBJ1-2|.|.
CASIPPIGPASYGYTF
TGTGCCAGCATCCCACCGATAGGTCCGGCCAGCTATGGCTACACCTTC
>TRBV7-2|TRBJ1-2|TRBD1|many
CASSRLGQSSTYGYTF
TGTGCCAGCAGCAGATTGGGACAGAGCTCGACCTATGGCTACACCTTC
>TRBV12-5|TRBJ1-3|.|.
CASGSFGNTIYF
TGTGCTAGTGGTTCCTTTGGAAACACCATATATTTT
>TRBV27|TRBJ2-1|.|many
CASSPGLQTREQFF
TGTGCCAGCAGTCCCGGACTGCAAACACGGGAGCAGTTCTTC
>TRBV6-1|TRBJ2-1|.|many
CASGDQSYNEQFF
TGTGCCAGCGGGGACCAGAGCTACAATGAGCAGTTCTTC
>TRBV28|TRBJ2-5|TRBD1|many
CASSFVDRGRETQYF
TGTGCCAGCAGTTTTGTTGACAGGGGGCGAGAGACCCAGTACTTC
>TRBV27|TRBJ1-5|TRBD1|many
CASSLSARGSVNQPQHF
TGTGCCAGCAGTTTATCGGCCAGGGGGTCGGTCAATCAGCCCCAGCATTTT
>TRBV7-9|TRBJ2-3|.|many
CASSYQKTSTDTQYF
TGTGCCAGCAGCTACCAGAAAACTAGCACAGATACGCAGTATTTT
>TRBV4-1|TRBJ2-1|.|many
CASSQGVVQSSSYNEQFF
TGCGCCAGCAGCCAAGGAGTCGTACAATCGAGCTCCTACAATGAGCAGTTCTTC